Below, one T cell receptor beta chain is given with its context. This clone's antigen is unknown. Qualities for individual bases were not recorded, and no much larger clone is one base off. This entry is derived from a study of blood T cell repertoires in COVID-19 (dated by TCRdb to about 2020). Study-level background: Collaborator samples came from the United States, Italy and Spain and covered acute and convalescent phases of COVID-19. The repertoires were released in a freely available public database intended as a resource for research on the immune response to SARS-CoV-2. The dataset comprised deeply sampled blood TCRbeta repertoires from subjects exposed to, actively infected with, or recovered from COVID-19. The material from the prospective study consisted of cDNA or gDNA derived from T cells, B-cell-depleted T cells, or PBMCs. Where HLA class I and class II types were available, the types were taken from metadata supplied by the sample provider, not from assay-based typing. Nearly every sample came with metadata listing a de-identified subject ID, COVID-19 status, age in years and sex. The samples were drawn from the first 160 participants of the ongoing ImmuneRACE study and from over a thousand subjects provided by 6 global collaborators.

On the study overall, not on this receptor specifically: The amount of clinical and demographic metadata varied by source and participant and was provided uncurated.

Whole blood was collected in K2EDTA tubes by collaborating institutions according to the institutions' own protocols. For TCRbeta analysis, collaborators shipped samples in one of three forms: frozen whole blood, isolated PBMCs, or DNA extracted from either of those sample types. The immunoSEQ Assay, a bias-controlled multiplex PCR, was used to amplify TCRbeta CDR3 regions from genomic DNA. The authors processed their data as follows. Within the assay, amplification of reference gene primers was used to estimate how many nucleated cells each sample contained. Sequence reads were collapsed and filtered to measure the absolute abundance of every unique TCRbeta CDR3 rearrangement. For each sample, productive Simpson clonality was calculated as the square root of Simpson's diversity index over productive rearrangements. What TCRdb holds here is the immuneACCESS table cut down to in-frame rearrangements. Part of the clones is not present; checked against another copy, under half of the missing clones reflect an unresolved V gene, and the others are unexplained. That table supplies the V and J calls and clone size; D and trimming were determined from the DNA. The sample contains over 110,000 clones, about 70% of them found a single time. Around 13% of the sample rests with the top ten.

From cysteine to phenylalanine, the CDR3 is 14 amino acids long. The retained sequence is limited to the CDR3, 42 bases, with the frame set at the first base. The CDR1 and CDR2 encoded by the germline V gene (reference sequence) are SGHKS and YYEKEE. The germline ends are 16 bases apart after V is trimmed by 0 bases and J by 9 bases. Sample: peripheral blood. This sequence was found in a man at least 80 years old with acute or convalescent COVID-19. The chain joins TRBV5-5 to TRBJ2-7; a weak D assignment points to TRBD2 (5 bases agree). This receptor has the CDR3 CASSLEERLYRQYF. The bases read TGTGCCAGCAGCTTGGAAGAGAGACTATACCGGCAGTACTTC.